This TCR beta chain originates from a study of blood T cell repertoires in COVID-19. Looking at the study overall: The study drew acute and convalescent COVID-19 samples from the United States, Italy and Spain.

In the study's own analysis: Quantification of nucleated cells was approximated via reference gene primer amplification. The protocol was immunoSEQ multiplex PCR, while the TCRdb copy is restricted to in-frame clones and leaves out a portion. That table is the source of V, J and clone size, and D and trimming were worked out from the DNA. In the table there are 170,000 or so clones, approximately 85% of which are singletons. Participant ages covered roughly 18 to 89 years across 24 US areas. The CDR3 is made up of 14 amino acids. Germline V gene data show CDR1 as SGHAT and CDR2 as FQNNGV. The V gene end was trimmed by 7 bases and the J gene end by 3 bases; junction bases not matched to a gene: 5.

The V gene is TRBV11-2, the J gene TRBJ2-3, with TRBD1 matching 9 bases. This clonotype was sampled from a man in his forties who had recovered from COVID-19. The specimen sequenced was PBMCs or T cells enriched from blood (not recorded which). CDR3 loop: CASKGQGGTDTQYF. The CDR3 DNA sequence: TGTGCCAGCAAGGGACAGGGAGGGACAGATACGCAGTATTTT.